One and the same sample provided the 6 T cell receptor beta chains below, sequenced in a study of low-dose radiotherapy and immunotherapy resistance in tumors. Primers targeting TRAV and TRBV primed first-strand cDNA, covering alpha and beta chains. TCR amplification involved 20 PCR cycles with a constant-region primer and V-primer adapter. TCRdb called the reads again in MiXCR, with one record for every CDR3 protein. Of about 80,000 distinct CDR3 sequences in the sample, 15% to 20% are singletons; the top ten hold 1.3% to 1.5%. Time point denoted: after trial treatment. Treatment noted: LDRT plus nivolumab, ipilimumab, low-dose cyclophosphamide and aspirin (RACIN trial). This specimen consisted of PBMCs, obtained after low-dose radiotherapy plus immunotherapy. These receptors came from a male donor with prostate cancer.

This clonotype was seen many times. The V and J genes are TRBV29-1 and TRBJ1-5, with 7 positions matching TRBD1. With V trimmed by 6 bases and J by 3 bases, 2 bases remained unmatched. CDR3 length equals 12 residues. Germline V gene data show CDR1 as SQVTM and CDR2 as ANQGSEA. The CDR3: CSVGQPNQPQHF. The DNA of the CDR3 is TGCAGCGTGGGACAGCCCAATCAGCCCCAGCATTTT.

At least ten counts were recorded for this clonotype. The chain is built from TRBV12-2 and TRBJ2-3; the table's D call of TRBD1 was not tested on the DNA. TRBV12-2 is flagged as a pseudogene. This CDR3 is built from 16 residues. CDR3 in amino acids: CASRDLGLSSTDTQYF. DNA for the CDR3: TGTGCAAGTCGCGACCTGGGGCTGTCTAGCACAGATACGCAGTATTTT.

This clonotype has only one observation. Because the CDR3 is missing its conserved closing phenylalanine or tryptophan, this is likely a read error. This chain connects TRBV28 to TRBJ2-7, with TRBD1 matching over 8 bases. Trimming at V came to 6 bases and at J to 5 bases, leaving 9 bases not matched to a gene. The germline gives CDR1 MDHEN, CDR2 SYDVKM. This CDR3 comprises 14 residues. The CDR3 bases are TGTGCCAGCAGGGACACAGGGGGATCCGACGAGCAGTACTTA. Amino acid sequence: CASRDTGGSDEQYL.

Notes on this clonotype: A read error is likely here: a far larger clone is one base away. The chain couples TRBV4-2 to TRBJ2-1; D might be TRBD1 or TRBD2, each matching 5 bases. The CDR3 is 13 residues long. Germline CDR1 reads LGHNA; CDR2 reads YNFKEQ. V lost 4 bases to trimming and J lost 10 bases, with 14 bases between them. CDR3 residues: CASSPRLGDEQFF. Here the CDR3 DNA reads TGTGCCAGCAGCCCGAGATTAGGGGACGAGCAGTTCTTC.

This clonotype was seen many times. This chain uses TRBV29-1 with TRBJ1-2, with D possibly TRBD1 on 5 matching bases. Germline assignment: CDR1 SQVTM and CDR2 ANQGSEA. V was shortened by 1 base and J by 3 bases, with 6 bases between the two germline ends. The CDR3 extends over 12 amino acids. This chain's CDR3 is CSVEARDYGYTF. The CDR3 nucleotides are TGCAGCGTTGAAGCCAGGGACTATGGCTACACCTTC.

This clonotype was counted ten times or more. The chain recombines TRBV30 with TRBJ1-4; D is unresolved. The CDR3 runs 13 residues. V was trimmed by 2 bases and J by 4 bases, leaving 8 bases between them. The germline V gene has CDR1 GTSNPN and CDR2 SVGIG (reference sequence). Here the CDR3 DNA reads TGTGCCTGGAGTCGCCAGGATAATGAAAAACTGTTTTTT. Its translation is CAWSRQDNEKLFF.